Following are 5 T cell receptor beta chains from one sample sequenced in a study of T cell responses to AZD1222 COVID-19 vaccine. Some clones are missing from TCRdb's copy, which holds only in-frame ones; the method was immunoSEQ multiplex PCR. The sample contains under 150,000 clones, just over 90% of which appear only once. Specimen: peripheral blood, collected on day 0 of AZD1222 vaccination. These receptor sequences come from an adult in good health.

The CDR3 coding sequence is TGTGCCAGTAGTATAAGTTGGGGACGGATGGACTCGTCTTATGGCTACACCTTC. Protein: CASSISWGRMDSSYGYTF. This rearrangement joins TRBV19 to TRBJ1-2, with TRBD1 as a possible D gene (5 bases). The ends were cut back, 2 bases at V and 5 bases at J, with 24 bases in the middle. CDR3 length: 18 amino acids. Looked up from germline, CDR1 is LNHDA and CDR2 is SQIVND (reference sequence).

This chain links TRBV28 with TRBJ1-1, with D unclear. Per germline, CDR1 MDHEN and CDR2 SYDVKM. Trimming removed 5 bases from V and 0 bases from J, with 10 bases in between. The CDR3 is 14 residues long. Written as DNA, the CDR3 is TGTGCCAGCAGTCCGGCCCAGGTGAACACTGAAGCTTTCTTT. Translated, it gives CASSPAQVNTEAFF.

This clone turned up a few times. The V and J genes are TRBV7-2 and TRBJ2-7; TRBD2 matches at 8 bases. CDR1 and CDR2 (germline): SGHTA, FQGNSA. The V segment lost 0 bases and the J segment 1 base; nucleotides outside the gene matches: 2. The length of the CDR3 is 15 residues. The CDR3 protein is CASSLAAGGSYEQYF. In nucleotides, the CDR3 is TGTGCCAGCAGCTTAGCGGCGGGAGGATCCTACGAGCAGTACTTC.

The chain employs TRBV5-4 and TRBJ1-1; 7 bases fit TRBD1. Per germline, CDR1 SGHNT and CDR2 YYREEE (reference sequence). This CDR3 spans 15 amino acids. Germline trimming cut 3 bases from V and 4 bases from J; bases unmatched to any gene: 9. The CDR3 DNA sequence: TGTGCCAGCAGCTCCAACAGGGGATTGGGCACTGAAGCTTTCTTT. Encoded protein: CASSSNRGLGTEAFF.

This chain joins TRBV11-3 and TRBJ2-1; 8 bases agree with TRBD2. The germline CDR1 and CDR2 sequences are SGHNT and YENEEA. Trimming took 4 bases from V and 4 from J; bases not matched to a gene: 6. The CDR3 loop spans 15 amino acids. CDR3 coding DNA: TGTGCCAGCAGCTCGGGACTAGGACGTTACAATGAGCAGTTCTTC. Protein: CASSSGLGRYNEQFF.